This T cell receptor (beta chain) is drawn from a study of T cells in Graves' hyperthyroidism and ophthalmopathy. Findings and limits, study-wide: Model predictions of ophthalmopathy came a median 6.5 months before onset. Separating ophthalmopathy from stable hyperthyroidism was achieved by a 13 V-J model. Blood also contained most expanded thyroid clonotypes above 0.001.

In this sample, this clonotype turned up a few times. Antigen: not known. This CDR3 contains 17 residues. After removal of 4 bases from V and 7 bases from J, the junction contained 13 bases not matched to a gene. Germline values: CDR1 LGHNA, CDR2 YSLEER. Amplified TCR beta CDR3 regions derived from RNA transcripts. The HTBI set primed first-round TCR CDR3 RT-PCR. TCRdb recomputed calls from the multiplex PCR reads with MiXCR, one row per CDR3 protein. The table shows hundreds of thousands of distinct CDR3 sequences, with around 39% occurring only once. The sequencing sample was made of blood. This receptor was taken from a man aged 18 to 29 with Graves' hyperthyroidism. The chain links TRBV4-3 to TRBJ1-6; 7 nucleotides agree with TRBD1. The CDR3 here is CASSPTPVDRRNSPLHF. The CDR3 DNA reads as TGCGCCAGCAGCCCAACCCCCGTGGACAGGCGCAATTCACCCCTCCACTTT.